The subject of this entry is one T cell receptor (beta chain). Its antigen is as yet unknown. The test was conducted at deep level. Splitting of each subset's genomic DNA was done evenly across several immunoSEQ plates. The data were produced by immunoSEQ multiplex PCR, yet TCRdb's version contains in-frame clones alone and is incomplete. The sample includes about 980,000 clones, 76% of them seen just once. These data belong to a study of shared clonotypes between healthy human individuals. Study results and caveats: Shared clonotypes: about 5% naive CD4, about 4% naive CD8, 2.3% memory CD4, approximately 0.41% memory CD8.

The germline CDR1 and CDR2 sequences are SGHRS and YFSETQ. V lost 1 base and J 0 bases, leaving 5 bases between the germline ends. The CDR3 extends over 14 amino acids. The investigators split CD4+ cells into a CD45RA+ naive subset and a CD45RA-negative memory subset. The rearrangement links TRBV5-1 to TRBJ1-3; no clear D gene. The sequencing input was memory CD4+ T cells sorted from blood. As to subset: CD45RA-negative fraction. This receptor was identified in a man aged 18 to 29 in good health. This chain's CDR3 is CASSLRDSGNTIYF. CDR3 DNA sequence: TGCGCCAGCAGCTTGAGGGACTCTGGAAACACCATATATTTT. The complete variable domain, with remaining parts taken from reference TRBV5-1 and TRBJ1-3, reads KAGVTQTPRYLIKTRGQQVTLSCSPISGHRSVSWYQQTPGQGLQFLFEYFSETQRNKGNFPGRFSGRQFSNSRSEMNVSTLELGDSALYLCASSLRDSGNTIYFGEGSWLTVV.